The 27 T cell receptor beta chains below were found in one sample sequenced in a study of vaccination effects on CD4 cells after COVID-19. Using immunoSEQ multiplex PCR, the repertoire was profiled, and TCRdb retains in-frame clones only, with some absent. The sample has about 45,000 clones, 65% to 80% seen once; the top ten hold 9% to 10%. After roughly 11 days in culture, the CD4+ T cells were isolated. All study participants received two doses of BNT162b2 or mRNA-1273 vaccine. No antigen is known for these receptors. The source material was CD4+ T cells from PBMCs cultured without peptide, sampled after COVID-19 vaccination. These receptors were taken from a human donor who received a COVID-19 vaccine.

The V call is TRBV19, the J call TRBJ1-4; maybe TRBD1 (5 bases). Germline V lookup: CDR1 LNHDA, CDR2 SQIVND (reference sequence). The CDR3 is 14 residues long. Trimming removed 4 bases at V and 0 bases at J, with 6 bases between. In DNA, the CDR3 is TGTGCCAGTAGTACAGGGACAACTAATGAAAAACTGTTTTTT. As protein: CASSTGTTNEKLFF.

The rearrangement uses TRBV5-1 and TRBJ2-5, with TRBD2 matching 8 bases. The ends lost 2 bases at V and 5 bases at J; junction bases unmatched: 2. The CDR3 consists of 13 residues. CDR1 and CDR2 (germline): SGHRS, YFSETQ. This CDR3 is CASSFGGAETQYF. The CDR3 DNA reads TGCGCCAGCAGCTTCGGGGGGGCCGAGACCCAGTACTTC.

V gene TRBV5-1 combines with J gene TRBJ1-6; perhaps TRBD1 as D (5 bases). The germline V gene has CDR1 SGHRS and CDR2 YFSETQ. With 2 bases removed from V and 10 bases from J, the gap between germline ends came to 13 bases. This CDR3 is 14 amino acids long. CDR3 residues: CASSFDRGPSPLHF. In nucleotides, the CDR3 is TGCGCCAGCAGCTTTGACCGGGGACCCTCACCCCTCCACTTT.

This clone was observed a few times. The gene calls are TRBV5-1 and TRBJ2-3; the D call may be TRBD1 or TRBD2 (6 bases each). Germline CDR1 reads SGHRS; CDR2 reads YFSETQ. CDR3 length: 15 amino acids. Trimming took 6 bases from V and 2 from J, leaving 16 bases between them. CDR3 amino acids: CASTDTSGATDTQYF. DNA of the CDR3: TGCGCCAGCACCGACACCTCGGGGGCCACAGATACGCAGTATTTT.

The genes are TRBV7-9 and TRBJ1-3; a weak D match, TRBD1 (5 bases). CDR3 length equals 15 residues. Germline V CDR1 and CDR2: SEHNR, FQNEAQ (reference sequence). V was trimmed by 0 bases and J by 4 bases, leaving 10 bases between them. CDR3 DNA: TGTGCCAGCAGCTTAGCCGGGACGATGGGAAACACCATATATTTT. Translation gives CASSLAGTMGNTIYF. Combining the CDR3 with reference TRBV7-9 and TRBJ1-3 gives the whole variable domain DTGVSQNPRHKITKRGQNVTFRCDPISEHNRLYWYRQTLGQGPEFLTYFQNEAQLEKSRLLSDRFSAERPKGSFSTLEIQRTEQGDSAMYLCASSLAGTMGNTIYFGEGSWLTVV.

The V call is TRBV15, the J call TRBJ2-7, with D tentatively TRBD1 (6 bases). The CDR3 covers 16 residues. Germline CDR1 LNHNV, CDR2 YYDKDF (reference sequence). Trimming took off 0 bases at V and 0 bases at J, with 12 bases between the two ends. DNA for the CDR3: TGTGCCACCAGCAGAGATCAGATGGGACACTCCTACGAGCAGTACTTC. Amino acid sequence: CATSRDQMGHSYEQYF.

This chain uses TRBV2 with TRBJ2-2; TRBD1 might be the D (5 bases). The CDR3 covers 14 residues. Per germline, CDR1 SNHLY and CDR2 FYNNEI. Trimming pared 6 bases from V and 6 bases from J, leaving 14 bases between. CDR3 DNA sequence: TGTGCCAGCAGCGAGACAGTTTTCCCCGGGGAGCTGTTTTTT. Residues: CASSETVFPGELFF.

The chain links TRBV7-9 to TRBJ2-3, with D uncertain. The germline CDR1 and CDR2 sequences are SEHNR and FQNEAQ (reference sequence). The V end was cut by 1 base, the J end by 1 base, with 9 bases between. The CDR3 is made up of 15 amino acids. Here the CDR3 reads CASSLGGYGTDTQYF. The DNA of the CDR3 is TGTGCCAGCAGCTTAGGAGGATACGGCACAGATACGCAGTATTTT.

The chain links TRBV5-5 to TRBJ1-3, with D maybe TRBD1 (6 bases). The germline gives CDR1 SGHKS, CDR2 YYEKEE (reference sequence). CDR3 length: 17 amino acids. V lost 4 bases and J 4 bases, leaving 21 bases between the germline ends. DNA of the CDR3: TGTGCCAGCAGCCCACAGGGTTCTGACCCTATCGGAAACACCATATATTTT. It yields the protein CASSPQGSDPIGNTIYF.

The DNA for the CDR3 is TGTGCCAGCACCACTGCACAGGTTCAGCCCCAGCATTTT. It encodes CASTTAQVQPQHF. V usage is TRBV6-5 and J usage is TRBJ1-5, with D possibly matching TRBD1 (5 bases). Looked up from germline, CDR1 is MNHEY and CDR2 is SVGAGI. V lost 7 bases, J lost 6 bases, and 13 bases lay in between. The CDR3 consists of 13 residues.

This rearrangement joins TRBV29-1 to TRBJ2-5, with 10 bases lining up with TRBD2. Germline trimming cut 5 bases from V and 5 bases from J; bases unmatched to any gene: 5. Looked up from germline, CDR1 is SQVTM and CDR2 is ANQGSEA. This CDR3 has 13 residues. This CDR3 is CSVSGRASETQYF. CDR3 nucleotide sequence: TGCAGCGTTAGCGGGAGGGCCTCGGAGACCCAGTACTTC.

CDR3 bases: TGTGCCAGCAGCTTAGCTGCGCGGCTAGCGGGAGTAGGGAACACCGGGGAGCTGTTTTTT. This encodes CASSLAARLAGVGNTGELFF. The J gene is TRBJ2-2, the V gene TRBV7-2; 10 bases are a match to TRBD2. The CDR3 covers 20 residues. Germline-derived CDR1 and CDR2 are SGHTA and FQGNSA. V dropped 0 bases and J dropped 1; count of bases not matched to a gene: 11. Supplemented by reference TRBV7-2 and TRBJ2-2, the full variable domain reads GAGVSQSPSNKVTEKGKDVELRCDPISGHTALYWYRQSLGQGLEFLIYFQGNSAPDKSGLPSDRFSAERTGGSVSTLTIQRTQQEDSAVYLCASSLAARLAGVGNTGELFFGEGSRLTVL.

The chain has TRBV6-5 and TRBJ1-2; 7 bases agree with TRBD1. The CDR3 has 13 amino acids. The trim removed 6 bases at V and 4 bases at J, leaving 5 bases unmatched. The germline gives CDR1 MNHEY, CDR2 SVGAGI. The CDR3 DNA reads TGTGCCAGCAGCAGGGACAGCCTCTATGGCTACACCTTC. Its translation: CASSRDSLYGYTF.

A few counts support this clone. The rearrangement joins TRBV11-2 to TRBJ1-1; D gene unclear. CDR3 length: 14 residues. Deletions cut 5 bases from V and 0 bases from J, with 10 bases between. CDR1 is SGHAT and CDR2 is FQNNGV in the germline V gene. In DNA, the CDR3 is TGTGCCAGCAGCCGTGACGGAATGAACACTGAAGCTTTCTTT. This codes for CASSRDGMNTEAFF.

The chain joins TRBV5-1 to TRBJ2-3; TRBD1 matches 9 bases. J gave up 2 bases and V 3 bases, and 4 bases lay outside the gene matches. In germline, CDR1 is SGHRS, CDR2 YFSETQ. CDR3 size: 15 residues. As DNA, the CDR3 is TGCGCCAGCAGCTGGGGGACAGGGACCACAGATACGCAGTATTTT. Translation: CASSWGTGTTDTQYF.

This clone came up once. This rearrangement joins TRBV11-2 to TRBJ2-7; no firm D call. This CDR3 has 15 residues. V gave up 0 bases and J gave up 3 bases, with 12 bases separating them. Per the germline V gene, CDR1 is SGHAT and CDR2 is FQNNGV. The CDR3 reads CASSLDPVILYEQYF. In nucleotides, the CDR3 is TGTGCCAGCAGCTTAGATCCGGTGATCCTCTACGAGCAGTACTTC.

The V and J genes are TRBV2 and TRBJ1-2; D is uncertain. The CDR3 has 14 residues. The V and J ends lost 3 bases and 0 bases respectively, with 8 bases between them. Germline V gene lookup returns CDR1 SNHLY and CDR2 FYNNEI. The CDR3 sequence: CASSDRISNYGYTF. Here the CDR3 DNA reads TGTGCCAGCAGTGACAGGATTTCTAACTATGGCTACACCTTC.

This rearrangement joins TRBV3-1 (or the pseudogene TRBV3-2) to TRBJ2-3; 7 bases are a match to TRBD1. The CDR3 totals 18 residues. Germline assignment: CDR1 LGHDT and CDR2 YNNKEL (reference sequence). V dropped 5 bases and J dropped 4; count of bases not matched to a gene: 18. The CDR3 DNA reads as TGTGCCAGCAGCGAACTCGGAAAATGGACAGGAGACGCAGATACGCAGTATTTT. Translating it yields CASSELGKWTGDADTQYF.

The genes are TRBV19 and TRBJ2-1; D perhaps matches TRBD1 (6 bases). Germline V lookup: CDR1 LNHDA, CDR2 SQIVND (reference sequence). The CDR3 has 13 amino acids. V was clipped by 3 bases and J by 6 bases, with 9 bases between them. DNA for the CDR3: TGTGCCAGTAGTATCTCACAGGGCAATGAGCAGTTCTTC. Its translation: CASSISQGNEQFF.

The rearrangement uses TRBV3-1 (or the pseudogene TRBV3-2) and TRBJ2-3; D remains ambiguous. Looked up from germline, CDR1 is LGHDT and CDR2 is YNNKEL (reference sequence). The CDR3 is made up of 13 amino acids. Trimming removed 0 bases from V and 4 bases from J, with 5 bases in between. This chain's CDR3 is CASSQDYPDTQYF. CDR3 nucleotides: TGTGCCAGCAGCCAAGATTACCCAGATACGCAGTATTTT.

V is TRBV5-6 and J is TRBJ1-3; D is possibly TRBD1 (6 bases). Trimming took 1 base from V and 4 from J, leaving 12 bases between them. The CDR3 runs to 15 residues. Germline assignment: CDR1 SGHDT and CDR2 YYEEEE. Written as DNA, the CDR3 is TGTGCCAGCAGCTTGAGCGGGGGCCCCGGAAACACCATATATTTT. Encoded protein: CASSLSGGPGNTIYF.

The rearrangement uses TRBV29-1 and TRBJ1-2; D possibly corresponds to TRBD1 (6 bases). The germline V gene has CDR1 SQVTM and CDR2 ANQGSEA. This CDR3 is 12 amino acids long. V was cut by 4 bases and J by 4 bases, with 10 bases left in between. The CDR3 bases are TGCAGCGTTGTCCAGGGGAGCTATGGCTACACCTTC. Its translation is CSVVQGSYGYTF.

There are a few counts of this clone. This chain links TRBV10-3 with TRBJ2-5, with TRBD2 matching 8 bases. The CDR3 covers 14 residues. Unmatched junction bases numbered 3, after V lost 6 bases and J lost 0 bases. Germline-derived CDR1 and CDR2 are ENHRY and SYGVKD. The CDR3 loop is CAISERGNQETQYF. The CDR3 DNA is TGTGCCATCAGCGAGCGGGGGAACCAAGAGACCCAGTACTTC.

The genes are TRBV7-9 and TRBJ1-3; possibly TRBD1 for D (5 bases). Trimming removed 1 base at V and 3 bases at J, with 10 bases between. Germline V gene lookup returns CDR1 SEHNR and CDR2 FQNEAQ (reference sequence). This CDR3 spans 15 amino acids. The CDR3 region is CASSLGQGRGNTIYF. CDR3 DNA sequence: TGTGCCAGCAGCTTAGGGCAGGGCCGTGGAAACACCATATATTTT.

This chain joins TRBV7-2 and TRBJ1-5; D is possibly TRBD1 (6 bases). Trimming left V 1 base short and J 6 bases short, with 10 bases between. The V gene's germline CDR1 is SGHTA and CDR2 FQGNSA. This CDR3 is built from 14 residues. The CDR3, as DNA: TGTGCCAGCAGCTTAGGACGGGGGCGTCAGCCCCAGCATTTT. Its translation is CASSLGRGRQPQHF.

The chain couples TRBV4-1 to TRBJ2-2; D might be TRBD2 (6 bases). This CDR3 comprises 16 residues. V dropped 3 bases and J dropped 2 bases, with 13 bases sitting between them. Per germline, CDR1 MGHRA and CDR2 YSYEKL. CDR3 loop: CASSHDKLANTGELFF. The DNA for the CDR3 is TGCGCCAGCAGCCATGACAAACTAGCCAACACCGGGGAGCTGTTTTTT.

This clone was found a few times. The sample holds other DNA sequences that translate to the same CDR3. V usage is TRBV3-1 (or the pseudogene TRBV3-2) and J usage is TRBJ1-1; D may be TRBD1 (6 bases). The CDR3 runs to 14 residues. Germline loops: CDR1 LGHDT, CDR2 YNNKEL (reference sequence). Deletions cut 3 bases from V and 1 base from J, with 9 bases between. The CDR3 nucleotides read TGTGCCAGCAGCCAGAGGGGGGGGAACACTGAAGCTTTCTTT. It codes for CASSQRGGNTEAFF.